Listed here are 27 T cell receptor beta chains from one sample, sequenced in a study of cytomegalovirus exposure and HLA in healthy donors (TCRdb year 2017). Library generation was performed with the immunoSEQ multiplex PCR assay. The multiplex PCR relied on a mix of 60 forward primers for TCR Vbeta segments and 13 reverse primers for TCR Jbeta segments. Entries here come from immuneACCESS through TCRdb and include only in-frame sequences with V and J called. Some clones fail to appear in such tables; in the studies checked, an unresolved V gene covers under half of the shortfall, and the cause of the remainder is unknown. For this sample, the table gives approximately 110,000 clones. The top ten hold around 2.7% of the sample. The specimen sequenced was PBMCs. The receptor source for this set is a man between 25 and 39 years old in good health and CMV-seronegative.

Notes on this clone: Other nucleotide sequences in the sample specify the same CDR3. The chain carries TRBV30 and TRBJ2-2; TRBD2 agrees at 12 bases. Germline CDR1 and CDR2: GTSNPN and SVGIG (reference sequence). The CDR3 extends over 16 amino acids. Losses at the gene ends were 4 bases for V and 7 bases for J; bases not matched to a gene: 10. CDR3 residues: CAWTPPSSGRVGELFF. As DNA, the CDR3 is TGTGCCTGGACCCCCCCCTCTAGCGGGAGGGTCGGGGAGCTGTTTTTT. The whole variable domain, filled in from reference TRBV30 and TRBJ2-2, reads SQTIHQWPATLVQPVGSPLSLECTVEGTSNPNLYWYRQAAGRGLQLLFYSVGIGQISSEVPQNLSASRPQDRQFILSSKKLLLSDSGFYLCAWTPPSSGRVGELFFGEGSRLTVL.

CDR3 region: CSVGLAGHEQFF. As DNA, the CDR3 is TGCAGCGTTGGACTAGCGGGACATGAGCAGTTCTTC. The chain is built from TRBV29-1 and TRBJ2-1; 11 bases are a match to TRBD2. CDR3 length equals 12 residues. From germline, CDR1 is SQVTM and CDR2 ANQGSEA. Trimming removed 4 bases from V and 8 bases from J; junction bases left unmatched: 1.

This chain links TRBV29-1 with TRBJ1-2; D may be TRBD1 (5 bases). The CDR3 is 11 residues long. V shed 5 bases and J shed 4 bases, with 8 bases lying between them. Germline-derived CDR1 and CDR2 are SQVTM and ANQGSEA. In nucleotides, the CDR3 is TGCAGCGTTCAGGGTCGCTATGGCTACACCTTC. Translation: CSVQGRYGYTF. Combining the CDR3 with reference TRBV29-1 and TRBJ1-2 gives the whole variable domain SAVISQKPSRDICQRGTSLTIQCQVDSQVTMMFWYRQQPGQSLTLIATANQGSEATYESGFVIDKFPISRPNLTFSTLTVSNMSPEDSSIYLCSVQGRYGYTFGSGTRLTVV.

The gene calls are TRBV7-7 and TRBJ2-5; TRBD1 aligns across 7 bases. The CDR3 sequence is 14 residues long. CDR1 and CDR2 from the germline V gene are SSHAT and FNYEAQ (reference sequence). The V segment lost 5 bases and the J segment 0 bases; nucleotides outside the gene matches: 3. The CDR3 DNA is TGTGCCAGCAGCATCGGACAGGACCAAGAGACCCAGTACTTC. Amino acid sequence: CASSIGQDQETQYF.

CDR3 sequence: CASTLSGRAVTDTQYF. The CDR3 DNA reads as TGTGCCAGTACCCTATCTGGCAGGGCGGTAACAGATACGCAGTATTTT. This rearrangement joins TRBV19 to TRBJ2-3, with D perhaps matching TRBD1 (5 bases). V gave up 7 bases and J gave up 3 bases, with 20 bases separating them. CDR1 and CDR2 (germline): LNHDA, SQIVND (reference sequence). There are 16 residues in the CDR3.

The chain combines TRBV4-1 with TRBJ2-7; tentative D call: TRBD2 (5 bases). From germline, CDR1 is MGHRA and CDR2 YSYEKL. The CDR3 is made up of 12 amino acids. Trimming removed 3 bases from V and 3 bases from J, with 6 bases in between. CDR3 region: CASSQEDYEQYF. The DNA of the CDR3 is TGCGCCAGCAGCCAGGAGGACTACGAGCAGTACTTC.

CDR3 in amino acids: CASSEGGLGSYEQYF. The CDR3 DNA sequence: TGTGCCAGCAGTGAGGGGGGGCTAGGCTCCTACGAGCAGTACTTC. V is TRBV2 and J is TRBJ2-7, with D tentatively TRBD2 (7 bases). This CDR3 is built from 15 residues. The V and J ends lost 3 bases and 0 bases respectively, with 12 bases between them. Germline CDR1 reads SNHLY; CDR2 reads FYNNEI.

This rearrangement joins TRBV2 to TRBJ1-2; 10 bases map to TRBD1. The V gene end was trimmed by 6 bases and the J gene end by 2 bases; junction bases not matched to a gene: 3. Germline V gene sequence: CDR1 SNHLY, CDR2 FYNNEI. The CDR3 is 14 residues long. The CDR3 nucleotides are TGTGCCAGCAGAGGGACAGGGGAAAACTATGGCTACACCTTC. It encodes CASRGTGENYGYTF. The whole variable domain, remainder taken from reference TRBV2 and TRBJ1-2, is EPEVTQTPSHQVTQMGQEVILRCVPISNHLYFYWYRQILGQKVEFLVSFYNNEISEKSEIFDDQFSVERPDGSNFTLKIRSTKLEDSAMYFCASRGTGENYGYTFGSGTRLTVV.

The chain is built from TRBV29-1 and TRBJ2-5; the match to TRBD1 covers 8 bases. Germline CDR1 reads SQVTM; CDR2 reads ANQGSEA. This CDR3 has 14 amino acids. V gave up 6 bases and J gave up 4 bases; unmatched junction bases: 10. CDR3 DNA: TGCAGCGTCGCCGACAGGGGAATCGGAGAGACCCAGTACTTC. Protein sequence: CSVADRGIGETQYF. Complete variable domain (other parts from reference TRBV29-1 and TRBJ2-5): SAVISQKPSRDICQRGTSLTIQCQVDSQVTMMFWYRQQPGQSLTLIATANQGSEATYESGFVIDKFPISRPNLTFSTLTVSNMSPEDSSIYLCSVADRGIGETQYFGPGTRLLVL.

This chain links TRBV30 with TRBJ2-1, with 8 bases lining up with TRBD2. Germline V CDR1 and CDR2: GTSNPN, SVGIG (reference sequence). Losses at the gene ends were 7 bases for V and 3 bases for J; bases not matched to a gene: 8. This CDR3 is 14 amino acids long. DNA for the CDR3: TGTGCCTCTGCTGACGGGAGGGGCTACAATGAGCAGTTCTTC. The encoded protein is CASADGRGYNEQFF.

The chain links TRBV6-5 to TRBJ1-2, with 8 bases lining up with TRBD1. Germline values: CDR1 MNHEY, CDR2 SVGAGI. Trimming took 5 bases from V and 2 from J; bases not matched to a gene: 7. The CDR3 has 15 residues. CDR3 protein: CASSMQGAANYGYTF. The CDR3 nucleotides read TGTGCCAGCAGTATGCAGGGGGCGGCCAACTATGGCTACACCTTC.

The genes are TRBV7-2 and TRBJ2-7; TRBD2 aligns across 8 bases. The CDR3 has 13 amino acids. CDR1 and CDR2 from the germline V gene are SGHTA and FQGNSA. J lost 4 bases, V lost 2 bases, and 1 base had no gene match. The CDR3 nucleotides read TGTGCCAGCAGCTTAAGCGGGGGTTACGAGCAGTACTTC. Its protein is CASSLSGGYEQYF. The full variable domain, with the rest looked up from reference TRBV7-2 and TRBJ2-7, is GAGVSQSPSNKVTEKGKDVELRCDPISGHTALYWYRQSLGQGLEFLIYFQGNSAPDKSGLPSDRFSAERTGGSVSTLTIQRTQQEDSAVYLCASSLSGGYEQYFGPGTRLTVT.

The chain recombines TRBV11-2 with TRBJ2-1; 9 positions agree with TRBD1. This CDR3 comprises 18 residues. The germline V gene has CDR1 SGHAT and CDR2 FQNNGV. The trim removed 6 bases at V and 4 bases at J, leaving 16 bases unmatched. The CDR3 loop is CASSPLSPGQGLYNEQFF. CDR3 nucleotides: TGTGCCAGCAGTCCCCTCAGCCCGGGACAGGGCCTTTACAATGAGCAGTTCTTC. The complete variable domain, with remaining parts taken from reference TRBV11-2 and TRBJ2-1, reads EAGVAQSPRYKIIEKRQSVAFWCNPISGHATLYWYQQILGQGPKLLIQFQNNGVVDDSQLPKDRFSAERLKGVDSTLKIQPAKLEDSAVYLCASSPLSPGQGLYNEQFFGPGTRLTVL.

The chain combines TRBV4-2 with TRBJ2-2; possible D gene TRBD2, 6 bases. The CDR3 spans 18 residues. Per germline, CDR1 LGHNA and CDR2 YNFKEQ. V was trimmed by 3 bases and J by 5 bases, leaving 22 bases between them. The CDR3, as DNA: TGTGCCAGCAGCCACGCCGTGGGGCGGGGAGTCGAAACCGGGGAGCTGTTTTTT. This sequence encodes CASSHAVGRGVETGELFF.

V and J are TRBV19 and TRBJ2-5; 8 positions agree with TRBD1. The J call is uncertain, as TRBJ2-7 better fits the DNA end. The germline gives CDR1 LNHDA, CDR2 SQIVND (reference sequence). The CDR3 contains 16 residues. CDR3 bases: TGTGCCAGTAGTCCCCTAGGAGGACAGGGTACCTACGAGCAGTACTTC. It yields the protein CASSPLGGQGTYEQYF.

This rearrangement joins TRBV14 to TRBJ2-2; 12 nucleotides line up with TRBD1. Germline V CDR1 and CDR2: SGHDN, FVKESK. J gave up 3 bases and V 4 bases, and 6 bases lay outside the gene matches. CDR3 length: 17 residues. The CDR3 DNA sequence: TGTGCCAGCAGCCGGGACAGGGGGCTTTGGTACACCGGGGAGCTGTTTTTT. This gives the protein CASSRDRGLWYTGELFF.

This chain joins TRBV5-4 and TRBJ1-6; no clear D. Trimming shortened V by 4 bases and J by 8 bases, and 10 bases separated the two germline ends. CDR3 length: 13 amino acids. Germline V gene lookup returns CDR1 SGHNT and CDR2 YYREEE (reference sequence). The CDR3 sequence is CASSALEDSPLHF. CDR3 nucleotide sequence: TGTGCCAGCAGCGCCTTAGAGGATTCACCCCTCCACTTT. Variable domain in full (rest from reference TRBV5-4 and TRBJ1-6): ETGVTQSPTHLIKTRGQQVTLRCSSQSGHNTVSWYQQALGQGPQFIFQYYREEENGRGNFPPRFSGLQFPNYSSELNVNALELDDSALYLCASSALEDSPLHFGNGTRLTVT.

The gene calls are TRBV27 and TRBJ2-7; D ambiguous. The CDR3 contains 13 residues. Between the trimmed V and J ends, which lost 3 bases and 6 bases, there was a span of 12 bases. In germline, CDR1 is MNHEY, CDR2 SMNVEV (reference sequence). The CDR3 coding sequence is TGTGCCAGCAGTTTGTCCAGCCCAGGCGAGCAGTACTTC. It codes for CASSLSSPGEQYF.

CDR3: CASAPAGGLGNEQFF. Written as DNA, the CDR3 is TGTGCCAGCGCGCCGGCGGGAGGGTTGGGCAATGAGCAGTTCTTC. The V gene is TRBV7-2, the J gene TRBJ2-1; TRBD2 aligns across 9 bases. Trimming removed 8 bases from V and 6 bases from J; junction bases left unmatched: 11. Germline V gene lookup returns CDR1 SGHTA and CDR2 FQGNSA. The CDR3 totals 15 residues. Full variable domain (remainder filled in from reference TRBV7-2 and TRBJ2-1): GAGVSQSPSNKVTEKGKDVELRCDPISGHTALYWYRQSLGQGLEFLIYFQGNSAPDKSGLPSDRFSAERTGGSVSTLTIQRTQQEDSAVYLCASAPAGGLGNEQFFGPGTRLTVL.

The chain couples TRBV27 to TRBJ2-7; TRBD2 matches at 12 bases. V shed 5 bases, J shed 7 bases, and the junction held 9 bases outside the gene matches. This CDR3 has 15 residues. CDR1 MNHEY and CDR2 SMNVEV come from the germline V gene (reference sequence). CDR3 protein: CASSARLAGELEQYF. The CDR3 nucleotides are TGTGCCAGCAGTGCCAGACTAGCGGGAGAATTAGAGCAGTACTTC.

The genes are TRBV7-9 and TRBJ2-1, with D possibly TRBD2 on 5 matching bases. CDR1 is SEHNR and CDR2 is FQNEAQ in the germline V gene (reference sequence). The CDR3 spans 14 residues. The ends were cut back, 7 bases at V and 8 bases at J, with 18 bases in the middle. DNA of the CDR3: TGTGCCAGCACCCCAAGCGGCAACCTCCATGAGCAGTTCTTC. It translates to CASTPSGNLHEQFF.

The gene calls are TRBV5-8 and TRBJ1-2; TRBD1 aligns across 7 bases. CDR1 is SGHTS, CDR2 YDEGEE, per germline. CDR3 size: 14 residues. After removal of 4 bases from V and 5 bases from J, the junction contained 8 bases not matched to a gene. CDR3 DNA: TGTGCCAGCAGCACAGGACAGGAGGGATATGGCTACACCTTC. Protein product: CASSTGQEGYGYTF.

This rearrangement joins TRBV29-1 to TRBJ2-7; maybe TRBD1 (5 bases). Between the trimmed V and J ends, which lost 3 bases and 8 bases, there was a span of 11 bases. The germline V gene encodes CDR1 SQVTM and CDR2 ANQGSEA. The length of the CDR3 is 11 residues. DNA of the CDR3: TGCAGCGTTGAGAGGCAGGGTCAGCAGTACTTC. This encodes CSVERQGQQYF.

The chain couples TRBV15 to TRBJ1-6; D possibly corresponds to TRBD1 (6 bases). V lost 1 base and J lost 7, with 14 bases in between. Germline V gives CDR1 LNHNV, CDR2 YYDKDF (reference sequence). The CDR3 extends over 16 amino acids. CDR3 DNA sequence: TGTGCCACCAGCAGAGCCCGGGGGGGCGCAAATTCACCCCTCCACTTT. Its translation: CATSRARGGANSPLHF.

This chain links TRBV5-1 with TRBJ1-6, with 9 bases aligning to TRBD1. The J segment lost 10 bases and the V segment lost 4 bases, leaving 9 bases of the junction unmatched. The CDR3 is made up of 15 amino acids. CDR1 SGHRS and CDR2 YFSETQ come from the germline V gene. CDR3 protein: CASSGTGLSWSPLHF. The CDR3 DNA reads as TGCGCCAGCAGCGGGACAGGGCTTTCGTGGTCACCCCTCCACTTT.

The J gene is TRBJ2-1, the V gene TRBV6-5; 8 bases agree with TRBD2. The CDR3 is 15 amino acids. CDR1 and CDR2 from the germline V gene are MNHEY and SVGAGI. J was trimmed by 3 bases and V by 5 bases; bases with no gene match: 6. Here the CDR3 DNA reads TGTGCCAGCAGTCGTTCGGGACTAGGCTACAATGAGCAGTTCTTC. Translation: CASSRSGLGYNEQFF.

J is TRBJ2-1 and V is TRBV18; TRBD1 aligns across 9 bases. J was trimmed by 3 bases and V by 0 bases; bases with no gene match: 9. From germline, CDR1 is KGHSH and CDR2 LQKENI. CDR3 length: 18 residues. CDR3 sequence: CASSPPRTGVISYNEQFF. Here the CDR3 DNA reads TGTGCCAGCTCACCACCGAGGACAGGGGTGATCAGCTACAATGAGCAGTTCTTC.